A single sample is the source of the 13 T cell receptor beta chains below, sequenced in a study of blood T cell repertoires in COVID-19. Measured with immunoSEQ multiplex PCR; TCRdb has only the in-frame clones, and not every one. The data show over 120,000 clones, with nearly 90% seen just once and around 1.9% held by the top ten. Sequencing input: peripheral blood. These receptors were collected from a man between 65 and 85 years old with acute or convalescent COVID-19.

V and J are TRBV5-1 and TRBJ2-5; 8 bases map to TRBD1. V lost 8 bases, J lost 5 bases, and 32 bases stayed unmatched. The CDR3 contains 21 residues. Germline CDR1 reads SGHRS; CDR2 reads YFSETQ. The CDR3 nucleotides are TGCGCCAGGAGAAACGCTTGGCCCAGAGACCGGGACAGGTTTTATAGGGAGACCCAGTACTTC. This codes for CARRNAWPRDRDRFYRETQYF.

The chain employs TRBV3-1 (or the pseudogene TRBV3-2) and TRBJ2-7; the match to TRBD2 covers 11 bases. V was pared by 4 bases and J by 1 base, with 3 bases of the junction left unmatched. CDR1 LGHDT and CDR2 YNNKEL come from the germline V gene (reference sequence). This CDR3 spans 15 amino acids. DNA of the CDR3: TGTGCCAGCAGCCGACTAGCGGGGCTATCCTACGAGCAGTACTTC. Protein: CASSRLAGLSYEQYF.

V is TRBV30 and J is TRBJ2-7, with unresolved D. The CDR3 runs 11 residues. From germline, CDR1 is GTSNPN and CDR2 SVGIG (reference sequence). V was trimmed by 5 bases and J by 4 bases, leaving 9 bases between them. The CDR3 bases are TGTGCCTGGGCATCGGGTTACGAGCAGTACTTC. The encoded protein is CAWASGYEQYF.

The chain employs TRBV5-4 and TRBJ1-2; TRBD1 matches at 7 bases. Trimming took 4 bases from V and 8 from J; bases not matched to a gene: 14. The CDR3 loop spans 15 amino acids. Germline V lookup: CDR1 SGHNT, CDR2 YYREEE (reference sequence). CDR3 in amino acids: CASSKISKGARGYTF. Written as DNA, the CDR3 is TGTGCCAGCAGCAAAATCTCCAAGGGGGCGCGCGGCTACACCTTC. Variable domain in full (rest from reference TRBV5-4 and TRBJ1-2): ETGVTQSPTHLIKTRGQQVTLRCSSQSGHNTVSWYQQALGQGPQFIFQYYREEENGRGNFPPRFSGLQFPNYSSELNVNALELDDSALYLCASSKISKGARGYTFGSGTRLTVV.

This chain uses TRBV12-3 or TRBV12-4 with TRBJ1-1; D uncertain. Deletions cut 2 bases from V and 6 bases from J, with 10 bases between. This CDR3 is 13 amino acids long. The CDR3 loop is CASSLQVLAEAFF. CDR3 in DNA: TGTGCCAGCAGTTTACAGGTATTGGCTGAAGCTTTCTTT.

The rearrangement joins TRBV19 to TRBJ2-1, with D possibly matching TRBD1 (6 bases). This CDR3 has 18 residues. Trimming shortened V by 5 bases and J by 2 bases, and 22 bases separated the two germline ends. Germline V gives CDR1 LNHDA, CDR2 SQIVND (reference sequence). The CDR3: CASSLRGVGRGPYNEQFF. The DNA for the CDR3 is TGTGCCAGTAGTCTACGGGGTGTGGGCAGGGGTCCCTACAATGAGCAGTTCTTC.

The gene calls are TRBV19 and TRBJ2-5; 11 positions agree with TRBD2. The trim removed 5 bases at V and 2 bases at J, leaving 7 bases unmatched. CDR1 and CDR2 (germline): LNHDA, SQIVND (reference sequence). The CDR3 is 16 residues long. The CDR3 DNA sequence: TGTGCCAGTAGTTCGGGACTAGCGGAGTTACAAGAGACCCAGTACTTC. Translation: CASSSGLAELQETQYF.

The chain uses TRBV28 and TRBJ1-1; no clear D gene. Between the trimmed V and J ends, which lost 7 bases and 5 bases, there was a span of 14 bases. CDR1 is MDHEN and CDR2 is SYDVKM in the germline V gene. The CDR3 contains 13 residues. CDR3 in amino acids: CASNPSWRTEAFF. For the CDR3, the DNA is TGTGCCAGCAATCCGTCGTGGCGGACTGAAGCTTTCTTT.

The CDR3 nucleotides are TGTGCCACCAGCTCGGGACAGGGCTCACCCCTCCACTTT. Amino acids: CATSSGQGSPLHF. This chain joins TRBV24-1 and TRBJ1-6; TRBD1 matches at 9 bases. The CDR3 has 13 amino acids. The junction had 4 bases not matched to a gene; V was cut back by 7 bases and J by 10 bases. Germline CDR1 is KGHDR and CDR2 is SFDVKD.

In this sample, this clone turned up once. The V gene is TRBV6-1, the J gene TRBJ1-5; the D gene is possibly TRBD1 (5 bases). V lost 3 bases, J lost 8 bases, and 14 bases lay in between. Germline loops: CDR1 MNHNS, CDR2 SASEGT. The CDR3 loop spans 14 amino acids. The CDR3 loop is CASSDRGFVKPQHF. CDR3 bases: TGTGCCAGCAGTGACCGGGGGTTTGTTAAGCCCCAGCATTTT.

J is TRBJ1-1 and V is TRBV6-5; no clear D gene. Trimming left V 8 bases short and J 1 base short, with 11 bases between. Germline V gene data show CDR1 as MNHEY and CDR2 as SVGAGI. The CDR3 is 13 amino acids. The CDR3 is CASLTGWNTEAFF. DNA for the CDR3: TGTGCCAGCCTTACGGGGTGGAACACTGAAGCTTTCTTT.

This clone was picked up one time. The chain recombines TRBV5-1 with TRBJ1-4; D is perhaps TRBD1 (6 bases). This CDR3 comprises 14 residues. The germline gives CDR1 SGHRS, CDR2 YFSETQ. V lost 7 bases, J lost 7 bases, and 17 bases lay in between. CDR3 DNA: TGCGCCAGCGCGAATGGGGGGGCGACTGAAAAACTGTTTTTT. Translating gives CASANGGATEKLFF.

The chain has TRBV21-1 and TRBJ1-1. TRBV21-1 is designated a pseudogene. The CDR3 totals 15 residues. CDR3 region: CASSKARSGNTEAFF. CDR3 bases: TGTGCCAGCAGCAAAGCTAGGTCGGGGAACACTGAAGCTTTCTTT.